This paragraph covers one T cell receptor beta chain sequence. The TCRbeta library incorporated unique molecular identifiers. TCRdb reprocessed the PCR reads with MiXCR, giving one entry per CDR3 protein. The sample yields approximately 200,000 distinct CDR3 sequences, 13% to 15% seen once. With V trimmed by 5 bases and J by 5 bases, 7 bases remained unmatched. The CDR3 totals 15 residues. The germline gives CDR1 SGHTA, CDR2 FQGNSA. This entry belongs to a study of T-cell reconstitution after alpha-beta-depleted transplantation in children. The sequences come from PBMCs from the stem cell graft donor, collected from the stem cell graft. V usage is TRBV7-2 and J usage is TRBJ2-7, with 12 bases fitting TRBD2. The receptor was isolated from a human donor who donated a stem cell graft to a child with acute lymphoblastic leukemia. CDR3 coding DNA: TGTGCCAGCAGCGTCGCCGGGACTAGCGGGCACGAGCAGTACTTC. As protein: CASSVAGTSGHEQYF.